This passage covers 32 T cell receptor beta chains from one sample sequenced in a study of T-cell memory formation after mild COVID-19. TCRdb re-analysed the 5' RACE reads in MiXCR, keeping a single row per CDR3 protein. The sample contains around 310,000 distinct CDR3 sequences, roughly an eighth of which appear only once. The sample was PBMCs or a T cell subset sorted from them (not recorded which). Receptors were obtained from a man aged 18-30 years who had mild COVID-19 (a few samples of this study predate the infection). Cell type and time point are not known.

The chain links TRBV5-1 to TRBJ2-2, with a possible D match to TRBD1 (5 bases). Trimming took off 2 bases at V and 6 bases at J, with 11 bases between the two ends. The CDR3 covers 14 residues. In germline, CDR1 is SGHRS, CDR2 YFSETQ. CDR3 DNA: TGCGCCAGCAGCTTAGGACACTCTGCCGGGGAGCTGTTTTTT. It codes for CASSLGHSAGELFF. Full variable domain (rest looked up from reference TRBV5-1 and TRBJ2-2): KAGVTQTPRYLIKTRGQQVTLSCSPISGHRSVSWYQQTPGQGLQFLFEYFSETQRNKGNFPGRFSGRQFSNSRSEMNVSTLELGDSALYLCASSLGHSAGELFFGEGSRLTVL.

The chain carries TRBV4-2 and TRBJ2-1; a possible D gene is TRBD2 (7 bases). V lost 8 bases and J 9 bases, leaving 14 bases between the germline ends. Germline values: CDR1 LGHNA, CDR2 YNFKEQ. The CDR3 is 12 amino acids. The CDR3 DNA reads TGTGCCAGCGGGAGGGGGTTTTCTGAGCAGTTCTTC. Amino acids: CASGRGFSEQFF.

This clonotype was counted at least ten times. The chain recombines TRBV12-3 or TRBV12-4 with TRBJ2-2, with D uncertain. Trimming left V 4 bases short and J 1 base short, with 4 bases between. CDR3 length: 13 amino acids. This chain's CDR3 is CASSWGNTGELFF. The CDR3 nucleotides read TGTGCCAGCAGTTGGGGGAACACCGGGGAGCTGTTTTTT.

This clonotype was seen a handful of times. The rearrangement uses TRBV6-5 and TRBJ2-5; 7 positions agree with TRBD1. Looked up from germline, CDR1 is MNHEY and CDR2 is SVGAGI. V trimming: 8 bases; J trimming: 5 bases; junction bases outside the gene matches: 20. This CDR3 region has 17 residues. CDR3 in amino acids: CASGDGWEAGGSETQYF. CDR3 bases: TGTGCCAGCGGGGACGGGTGGGAAGCAGGGGGTTCTGAGACCCAGTACTTC.

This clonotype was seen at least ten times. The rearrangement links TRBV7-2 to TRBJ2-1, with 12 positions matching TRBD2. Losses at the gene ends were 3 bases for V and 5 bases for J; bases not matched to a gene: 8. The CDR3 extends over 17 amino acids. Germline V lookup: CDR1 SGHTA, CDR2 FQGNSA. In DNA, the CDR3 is TGTGCCAGCAGCTTGGGGGCGACTAGCGGGGGAAACAATGAGCAGTTCTTC. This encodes CASSLGATSGGNNEQFF.

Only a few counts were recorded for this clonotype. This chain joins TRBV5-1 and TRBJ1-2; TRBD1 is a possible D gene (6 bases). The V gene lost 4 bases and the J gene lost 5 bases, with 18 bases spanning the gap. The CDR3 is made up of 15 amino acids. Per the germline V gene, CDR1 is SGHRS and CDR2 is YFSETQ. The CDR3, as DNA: TGCGCCAGCAGCGAGGGACACGGGGAGGATTATGGCTACACCTTC. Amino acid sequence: CASSEGHGEDYGYTF.

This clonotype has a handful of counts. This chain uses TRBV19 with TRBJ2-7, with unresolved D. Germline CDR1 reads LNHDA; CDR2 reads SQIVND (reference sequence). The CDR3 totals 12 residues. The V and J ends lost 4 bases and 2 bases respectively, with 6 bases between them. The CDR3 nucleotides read TGTGCCAGTAGTACAGACACCTACGAGCAGTACTTC. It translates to CASSTDTYEQYF.

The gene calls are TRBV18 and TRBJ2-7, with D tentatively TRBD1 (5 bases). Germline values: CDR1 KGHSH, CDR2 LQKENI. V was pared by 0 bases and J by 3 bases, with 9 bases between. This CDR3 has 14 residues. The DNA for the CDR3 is TGTGCCAGCTCACCACCCGTAGACAGCTACGAGCAGTACTTC. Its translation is CASSPPVDSYEQYF.

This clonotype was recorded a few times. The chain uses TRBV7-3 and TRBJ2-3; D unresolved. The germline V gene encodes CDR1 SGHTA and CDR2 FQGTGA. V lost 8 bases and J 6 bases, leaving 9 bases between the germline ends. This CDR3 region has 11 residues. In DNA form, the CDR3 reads TGTGCCAGCGGTAACGGGGATACGCAGTATTTT. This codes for CASGNGDTQYF.

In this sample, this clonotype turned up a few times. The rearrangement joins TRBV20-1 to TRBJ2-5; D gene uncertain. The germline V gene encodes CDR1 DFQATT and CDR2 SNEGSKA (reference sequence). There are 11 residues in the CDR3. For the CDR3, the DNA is TGCAGCTTATTTTCCCAAGAGACCCAGTACTTC. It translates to CSLFSQETQYF.

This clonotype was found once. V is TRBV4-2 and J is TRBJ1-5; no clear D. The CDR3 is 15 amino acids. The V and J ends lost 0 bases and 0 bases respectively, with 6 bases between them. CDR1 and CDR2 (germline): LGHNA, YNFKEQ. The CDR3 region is CASSQERDSNQPQHF. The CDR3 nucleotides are TGTGCCAGCAGCCAAGAACGGGATAGCAATCAGCCCCAGCATTTT.

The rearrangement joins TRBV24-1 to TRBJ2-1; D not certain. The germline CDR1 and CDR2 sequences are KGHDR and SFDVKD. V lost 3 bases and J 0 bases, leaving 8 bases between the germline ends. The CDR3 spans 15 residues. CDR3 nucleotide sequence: TGTGCCACCAGTGATCCCGGTAGCTCCTACAATGAGCAGTTCTTC. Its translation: CATSDPGSSYNEQFF.

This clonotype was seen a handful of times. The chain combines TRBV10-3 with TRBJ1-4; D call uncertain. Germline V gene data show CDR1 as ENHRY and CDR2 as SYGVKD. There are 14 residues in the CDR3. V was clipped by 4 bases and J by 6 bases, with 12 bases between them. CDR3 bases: TGTGCCATCAGTGCGCGGGAGAACGATGAAAAACTGTTTTTT. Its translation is CAISARENDEKLFF.

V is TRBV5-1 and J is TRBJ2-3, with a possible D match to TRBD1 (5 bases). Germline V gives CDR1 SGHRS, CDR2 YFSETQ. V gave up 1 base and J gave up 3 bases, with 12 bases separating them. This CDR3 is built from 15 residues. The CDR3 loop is CASSLWGGQTDTQYF. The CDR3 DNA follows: TGCGCCAGCAGCTTGTGGGGCGGTCAGACAGATACGCAGTATTTT. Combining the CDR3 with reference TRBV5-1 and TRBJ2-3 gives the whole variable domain KAGVTQTPRYLIKTRGQQVTLSCSPISGHRSVSWYQQTPGQGLQFLFEYFSETQRNKGNFPGRFSGRQFSNSRSEMNVSTLELGDSALYLCASSLWGGQTDTQYFGPGTRLTVL.

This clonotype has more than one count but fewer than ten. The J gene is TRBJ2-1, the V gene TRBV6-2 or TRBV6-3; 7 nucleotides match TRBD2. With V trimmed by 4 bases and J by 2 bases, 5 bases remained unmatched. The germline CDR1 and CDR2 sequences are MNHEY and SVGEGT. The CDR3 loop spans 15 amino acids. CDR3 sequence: CASSWTGGAYNEQFF. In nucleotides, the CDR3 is TGTGCCAGCAGTTGGACGGGGGGAGCCTACAATGAGCAGTTCTTC.

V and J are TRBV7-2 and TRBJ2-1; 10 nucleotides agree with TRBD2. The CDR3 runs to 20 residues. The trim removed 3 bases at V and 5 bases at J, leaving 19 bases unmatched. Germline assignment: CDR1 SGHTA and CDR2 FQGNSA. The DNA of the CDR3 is TGTGCCAGCAGCTTCCGGAGGGGGCTAGCGGGGGCTCGTAGGGACAATGAGCAGTTCTTC. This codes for CASSFRRGLAGARRDNEQFF.

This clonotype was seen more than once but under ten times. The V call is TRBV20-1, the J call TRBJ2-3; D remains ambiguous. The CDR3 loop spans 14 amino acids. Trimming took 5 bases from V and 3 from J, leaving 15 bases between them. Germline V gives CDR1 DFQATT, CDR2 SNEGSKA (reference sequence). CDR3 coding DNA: TGCAGTGCTCCTATCGGTCGCCAAACAGATACGCAGTATTTT. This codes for CSAPIGRQTDTQYF.

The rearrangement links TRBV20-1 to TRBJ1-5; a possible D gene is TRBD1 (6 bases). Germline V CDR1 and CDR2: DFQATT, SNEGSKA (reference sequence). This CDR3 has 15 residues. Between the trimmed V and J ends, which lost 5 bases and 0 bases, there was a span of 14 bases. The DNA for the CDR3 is TGCAGTGCTTGCAAGGGACACCATAGCAATCAGCCCCAGCATTTT. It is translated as CSACKGHHSNQPQHF.

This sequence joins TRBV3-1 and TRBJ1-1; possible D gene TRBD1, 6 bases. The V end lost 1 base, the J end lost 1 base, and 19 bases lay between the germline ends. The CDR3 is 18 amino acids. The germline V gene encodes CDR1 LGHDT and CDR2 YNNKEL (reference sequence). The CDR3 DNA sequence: TGTGCCAGCAGCCAAGTTTTCAGGGGAATTAGGACGAACACTGAAGCTTTCTTT. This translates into CASSQVFRGIRTNTEAFF.

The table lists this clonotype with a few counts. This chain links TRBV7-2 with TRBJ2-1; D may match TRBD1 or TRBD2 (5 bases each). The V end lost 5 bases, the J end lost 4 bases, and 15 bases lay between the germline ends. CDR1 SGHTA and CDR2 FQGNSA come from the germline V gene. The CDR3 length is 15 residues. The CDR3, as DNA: TGTGCCAGCAGCGCCGGGGTCGCAGGGTACAATGAGCAGTTCTTC. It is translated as CASSAGVAGYNEQFF.

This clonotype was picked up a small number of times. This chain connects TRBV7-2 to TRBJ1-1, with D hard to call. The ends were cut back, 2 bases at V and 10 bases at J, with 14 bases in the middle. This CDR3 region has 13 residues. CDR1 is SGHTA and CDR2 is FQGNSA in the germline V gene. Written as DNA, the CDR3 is TGTGCCAGCAGCTTAAGCCCCACGGAGGGAGCTTTCTTT. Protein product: CASSLSPTEGAFF.

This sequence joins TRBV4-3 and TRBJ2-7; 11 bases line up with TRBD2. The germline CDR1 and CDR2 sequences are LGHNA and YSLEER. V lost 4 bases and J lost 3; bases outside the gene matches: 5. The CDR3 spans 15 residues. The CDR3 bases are TGCGCCAGCAGCCTGGCTGGGACTAGCGGCTACGAGCAGTACTTC. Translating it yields CASSLAGTSGYEQYF.

The CDR3 DNA sequence: TGTGCCAGCAGTTACGGACAATCTCGCGAGCAGTACTTC. This encodes CASSYGQSREQYF. V and J are TRBV6-2 or TRBV6-3 and TRBJ2-7, with D perhaps TRBD1 (5 bases). The CDR3 is 13 residues long. CDR1 and CDR2 (germline): MNHEY, SVGEGT. V shed 2 bases and J shed 6 bases, with 11 bases lying between them.

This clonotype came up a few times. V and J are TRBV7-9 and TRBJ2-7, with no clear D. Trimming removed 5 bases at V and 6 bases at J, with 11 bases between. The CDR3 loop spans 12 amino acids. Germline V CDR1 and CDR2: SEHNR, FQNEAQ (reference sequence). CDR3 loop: CASSLEWSEQYF. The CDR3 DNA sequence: TGTGCCAGCAGCCTCGAGTGGAGCGAGCAGTACTTC.

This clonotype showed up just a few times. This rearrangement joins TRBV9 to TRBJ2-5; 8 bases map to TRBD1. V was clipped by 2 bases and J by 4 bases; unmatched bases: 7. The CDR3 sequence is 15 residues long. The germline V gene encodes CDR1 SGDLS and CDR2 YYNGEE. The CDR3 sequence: CASSVGQGAGETQYF. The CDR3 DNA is TGTGCCAGCAGCGTCGGTCAGGGGGCGGGAGAGACCCAGTACTTC.

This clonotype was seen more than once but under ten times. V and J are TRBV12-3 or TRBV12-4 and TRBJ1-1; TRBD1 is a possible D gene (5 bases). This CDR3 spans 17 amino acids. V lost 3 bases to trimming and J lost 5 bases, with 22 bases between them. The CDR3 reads CASSFPLNTRGRTEAFF. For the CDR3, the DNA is TGTGCCAGCAGTTTCCCCCTAAATACAAGGGGAAGGACTGAAGCTTTCTTT.

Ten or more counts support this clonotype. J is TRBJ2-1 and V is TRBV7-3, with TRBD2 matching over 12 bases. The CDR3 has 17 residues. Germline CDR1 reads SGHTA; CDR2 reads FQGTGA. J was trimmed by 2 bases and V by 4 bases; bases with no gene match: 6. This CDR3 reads CASSSGLAGNPYNEQFF. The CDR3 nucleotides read TGTGCCAGCAGCTCCGGACTAGCGGGGAATCCCTACAATGAGCAGTTCTTC.

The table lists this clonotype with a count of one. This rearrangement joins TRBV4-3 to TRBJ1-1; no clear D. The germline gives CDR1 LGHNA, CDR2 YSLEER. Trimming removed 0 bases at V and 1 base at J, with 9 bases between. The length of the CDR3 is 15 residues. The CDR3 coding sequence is TGCGCCAGCAGCCAAGACGGCCGTTCGAACACTGAAGCTTTCTTT. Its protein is CASSQDGRSNTEAFF.

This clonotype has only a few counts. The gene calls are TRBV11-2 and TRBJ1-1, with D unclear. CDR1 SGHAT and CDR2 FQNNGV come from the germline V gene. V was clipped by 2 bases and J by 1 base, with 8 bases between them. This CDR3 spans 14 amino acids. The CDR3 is CASSLLRRNTEAFF. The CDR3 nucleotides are TGTGCCAGCAGCTTACTCAGGAGGAACACTGAAGCTTTCTTT.

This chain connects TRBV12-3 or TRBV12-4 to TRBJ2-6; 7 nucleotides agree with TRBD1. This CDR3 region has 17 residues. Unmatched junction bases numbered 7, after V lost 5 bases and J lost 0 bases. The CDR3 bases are TGTGCCAGCAGTGGGACAGTCGGAACCTCTGGGGCCAACGTCCTGACTTTC. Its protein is CASSGTVGTSGANVLTF.

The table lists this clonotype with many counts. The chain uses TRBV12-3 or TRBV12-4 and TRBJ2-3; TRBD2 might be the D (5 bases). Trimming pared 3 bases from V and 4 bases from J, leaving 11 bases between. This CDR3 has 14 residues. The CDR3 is CASSFWTGSDTQYF. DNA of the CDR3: TGTGCCAGCAGTTTTTGGACTGGCTCAGATACGCAGTATTTT.

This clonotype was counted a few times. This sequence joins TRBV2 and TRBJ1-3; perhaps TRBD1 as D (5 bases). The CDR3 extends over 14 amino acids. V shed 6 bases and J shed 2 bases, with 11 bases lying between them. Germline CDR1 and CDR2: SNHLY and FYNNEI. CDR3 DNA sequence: TGTGCCAGCAGGATGCAGGGCACTGGAAACACCATATATTTT. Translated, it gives CASRMQGTGNTIYF.